The rows below give T cell receptor beta chains drawn from one sample of a study of T cell responses to AZD1222 COVID-19 vaccine. Sequencing used immunoSEQ multiplex PCR; TCRdb keeps in-frame clones, though not all of them. The sample yields roughly 160,000 clones, approximately 88% seen once. Specimen: peripheral blood, collected 28 days after the second AZD1222 dose. The receptors shown here come from an adult who received the AZD1222 COVID-19 vaccine. Each CDR3 is given with its conserved first and last residue. Fields, in order: D gene, clone size, V gene, J gene, CDR3 protein, CDR3 DNA. The D gene is left open where the match is weak. A row's size may be missing; if present it is once, few, many or a size class.

D: .; size: .; V: TRBV10-2; J: TRBJ1-3; CDR3: CASSESRGNTIYF; DNA: TGCGCCAGCAGTGAGTCCCGCGGAAACACCATATATTTT
D: .; size: .; V: TRBV12-3/TRBV12-4; J: TRBJ1-2; CDR3: CASSLLQNYGYTF; DNA: TGTGCCAGCAGTTTACTACAGAACTATGGCTACACCTTC
D: TRBD1; size: .; V: TRBV6-2/TRBV6-3; J: TRBJ1-5; CDR3: CASSTWTGRDQPQHF; DNA: TGTGCCAGCAGTACCTGGACAGGGCGGGATCAGCCCCAGCATTTT
D: .; size: .; V: TRBV5-4; J: TRBJ2-1; CDR3: CASSLGRGVGNEQFF; DNA: TGTGCCAGCAGCTTGGGCCGTGGGGTAGGGAATGAGCAGTTCTTC
D: .; size: .; V: TRBV6-2/TRBV6-3; J: TRBJ2-2; CDR3: CASSLYTGELFF; DNA: TGTGCCAGCAGTTTATACACCGGGGAGCTGTTTTTT
D: .; size: .; V: TRBV11-2; J: TRBJ2-1; CDR3: CASSLVGHPGDEQFF; DNA: TGTGCCAGCAGCTTAGTCGGACACCCGGGCGATGAGCAGTTCTTC
D: .; size: .; V: TRBV5-4; J: TRBJ2-3; CDR3: CASSKDSRVGTDTQYF; DNA: TGTGCCAGCAGCAAAGACAGCAGGGTGGGCACAGATACGCAGTATTTT
D: TRBD1; size: once; V: TRBV5-4; J: TRBJ2-1; CDR3: CASSRTGGFYNEQFF; DNA: TGTGCCAGCAGCCGGACAGGGGGCTTCTACAATGAGCAGTTCTTC
D: .; size: .; V: TRBV5-1; J: TRBJ1-1; CDR3: CASSGEVSTEAFF; DNA: TGCGCCAGCAGCGGGGAGGTTAGCACTGAAGCTTTCTTT
D: .; size: .; V: TRBV3-1/TRBV3-2; J: TRBJ1-2; CDR3: CASSQDPSTGYTF; DNA: TGTGCCAGCAGCCAAGATCCCAGTACCGGCTACACCTTC
D: TRBD2; size: .; V: TRBV7-2; J: TRBJ2-2; CDR3: CASSWGRVTGELFF; DNA: TGTGCCAGCAGTTGGGGGAGGGTTACCGGGGAGCTGTTTTTT
D: .; size: .; V: TRBV3-1/TRBV3-2; J: TRBJ1-2; CDR3: CASSLLGGGKDGYTF; DNA: TGTGCCAGCAGCCTTCTAGGTGGGGGAAAGGATGGCTACACCTTC
D: .; size: few; V: TRBV9; J: TRBJ1-6; CDR3: CASSGSTGADYSPLHF; DNA: TGTGCCAGCAGCGGGAGTACTGGGGCGGATTATTCACCCCTCCACTTT